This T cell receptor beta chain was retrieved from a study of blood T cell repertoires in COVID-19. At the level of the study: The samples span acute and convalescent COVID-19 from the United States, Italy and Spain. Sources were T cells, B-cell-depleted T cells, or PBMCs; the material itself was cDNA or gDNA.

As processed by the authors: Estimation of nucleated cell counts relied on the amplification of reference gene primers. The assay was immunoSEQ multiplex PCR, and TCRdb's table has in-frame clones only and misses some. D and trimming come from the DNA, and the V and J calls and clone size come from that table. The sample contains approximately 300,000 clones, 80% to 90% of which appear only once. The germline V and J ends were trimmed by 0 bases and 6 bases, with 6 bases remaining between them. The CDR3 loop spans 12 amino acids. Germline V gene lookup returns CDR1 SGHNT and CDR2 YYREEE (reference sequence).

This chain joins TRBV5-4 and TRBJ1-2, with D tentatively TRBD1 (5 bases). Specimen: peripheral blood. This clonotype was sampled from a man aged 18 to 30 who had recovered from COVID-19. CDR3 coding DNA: TGTGCCAGCAGCTTGGGGGGGGATGGCTACACCTTC. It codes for CASSLGGDGYTF.